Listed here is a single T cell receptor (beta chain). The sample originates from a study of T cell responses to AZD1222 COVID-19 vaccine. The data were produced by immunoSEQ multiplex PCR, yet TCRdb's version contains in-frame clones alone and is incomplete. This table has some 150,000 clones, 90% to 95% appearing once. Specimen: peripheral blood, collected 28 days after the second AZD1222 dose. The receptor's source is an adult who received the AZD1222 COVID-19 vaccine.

The CDR3 here is CSVPRPNTGELFF. CDR3 in DNA: TGCAGCGTTCCCAGGCCGAACACCGGGGAGCTGTTTTTT. The chain combines TRBV29-1 with TRBJ2-2; D gene ambiguous. With 5 bases removed from V and 0 bases from J, the gap between germline ends came to 7 bases. The CDR3 runs 13 residues. Germline CDR1 and CDR2: SQVTM and ANQGSEA.